A single sample gave rise to the 21 T cell receptor beta chains below, sequenced in a study of T cells after yellow fever vaccination. TCRdb reprocessed the 5' RACE reads via MiXCR and lists one record per CDR3 protein. The sample carries around 60,000 distinct CDR3 sequences, approximately 5.7% recorded once. The sequenced sample was PBMCs, either bulk or a sorted T-cell subset (CD4+, CD8+, memory, or dextramer-sorted; not recorded which), obtained on the day of the yellow fever booster vaccination. The receptors come from a man younger than 35 who received the YFV17D yellow fever vaccine.

J is TRBJ1-1 and V is TRBV4-1; perhaps TRBD1 as D (5 bases). Germline lookup yields CDR1 MGHRA and CDR2 YSYEKL. V lost 1 base and J 11 bases, leaving 11 bases between the germline ends. The CDR3 length is 12 residues. For the CDR3, the DNA is TGCGCCAGCAGCCAAGCAGGGTTAGAGGCTTTCTTT. It codes for CASSQAGLEAFF.

In its sample, this clonotype was seen many times. The rearrangement uses TRBV5-1 and TRBJ2-3; the match to TRBD2 covers 13 bases. V dropped 3 bases and J dropped 5; count of bases not matched to a gene: 9. Germline lookup yields CDR1 SGHRS and CDR2 YFSETQ. CDR3 size: 17 residues. Written as DNA, the CDR3 is TGCGCCAGCAGCTACTCCGGACTAGCGGGGGTGAGAGATACGCAGTATTTT. It specifies CASSYSGLAGVRDTQYF.

In its sample, this clonotype was seen many times. The rearrangement joins TRBV7-3 to TRBJ2-3; D is unresolved. Trimming cost V 3 bases and J 5 bases, with 15 bases left between them. The CDR3 spans 15 residues. The germline V gene has CDR1 SGHTA and CDR2 FQGTGA. CDR3 region: CASSFGVGLIDTQYF. In DNA form, the CDR3 reads TGTGCCAGCAGCTTCGGAGTAGGGCTGATAGATACGCAGTATTTT.

This clonotype was detected many times. The chain couples TRBV5-1 to TRBJ1-1; tentatively, D is TRBD1 (6 bases). Germline lookup yields CDR1 SGHRS and CDR2 YFSETQ. Trimming removed 0 bases from V and 8 bases from J, with 14 bases in between. CDR3 size: 14 residues. The CDR3 spells CASSLEVGAIEAFF. CDR3 sequence (DNA): TGCGCCAGCAGCTTGGAGGTGGGGGCGATCGAAGCTTTCTTT.

This clonotype was observed at least ten times. The chain employs TRBV5-1 and TRBJ1-5; the D gene is possibly TRBD1 (6 bases). Germline-derived CDR1 and CDR2 are SGHRS and YFSETQ. Between the trimmed V and J ends, which lost 2 bases and 2 bases, there was a span of 11 bases. The length of the CDR3 is 15 residues. The CDR3, as DNA: TGCGCCAGCAGCTTAATGGGGGGCGGCAATCAGCCCCAGCATTTT. It codes for CASSLMGGGNQPQHF.

This clonotype was recorded many times. This chain connects TRBV12-3 or TRBV12-4 to TRBJ2-5; either TRBD1 or TRBD2 may supply D (5 bases each). Trimming took 4 bases from V and 10 from J, leaving 22 bases between them. This CDR3 region has 15 residues. The CDR3, as DNA: TGTGCCAGCAGTTCACCGGGACCCCGAGCCGGTGTCCAGTACTTC. Protein product: CASSSPGPRAGVQYF.

The sample holds many counts of this clonotype. The chain employs TRBV20-1 and TRBJ2-7, with 13 bases lining up with TRBD2. Germline CDR1 and CDR2: DFQATT and SNEGSKA (reference sequence). V gave up 2 bases and J gave up 5 bases; unmatched junction bases: 3. This CDR3 contains 14 residues. The CDR3 sequence is CSARRLAGGHEQYV. CDR3 coding DNA: TGCAGTGCTAGAAGACTAGCGGGGGGCCACGAGCAGTACGTC.

V and J are TRBV11-2 and TRBJ1-2; tentatively, D is TRBD1 (6 bases). V was clipped by 5 bases and J by 0 bases, with 13 bases between them. Germline CDR1 and CDR2: SGHAT and FQNNGV. There are 15 residues in the CDR3. CDR3 in amino acids: CASSARQAANYGYTF. DNA for the CDR3: TGTGCCAGCAGCGCCAGACAGGCCGCTAACTATGGCTACACCTTC.

This rearrangement joins TRBV14 to TRBJ1-3, with D unresolved. CDR1 and CDR2 from the germline V gene are SGHDN and FVKESK. Trimming took off 6 bases at V and 4 bases at J, with 16 bases between the two ends. The CDR3 totals 15 residues. CDR3 DNA sequence: TGTGCCAGCAGTCTCGTGCCTTTGAGAGGAAACACCATATATTTT. This sequence encodes CASSLVPLRGNTIYF.

The chain employs TRBV12-3 or TRBV12-4 and TRBJ1-3; weak D call: TRBD1 (5 bases). V gave up 7 bases and J gave up 2 bases, with 18 bases separating them. The CDR3 runs to 16 residues. CDR3 sequence reads: CASTRPPRRAGNTIYF. The DNA for the CDR3 is TGTGCCAGCACTAGGCCCCCCCGCAGGGCTGGAAACACCATATATTTT.

This clonotype was found a few times. The chain is built from TRBV5-1 and TRBJ1-2; D is possibly TRBD1 (5 bases). V was trimmed by 0 bases and J by 2 bases, leaving 14 bases between them. Germline V CDR1 and CDR2: SGHRS, YFSETQ. The CDR3 has 16 residues. CDR3 nucleotides: TGCGCCAGCAGCTTGGAATGGTCCAGGGCCAACTATGGCTACACCTTC. Protein: CASSLEWSRANYGYTF.

V and J are TRBV7-9 and TRBJ2-3; 7 bases agree with TRBD1. Germline CDR1 is SEHNR and CDR2 is FQNEAQ (reference sequence). The junction had 9 bases not matched to a gene; V was cut back by 3 bases and J by 3 bases. This CDR3 is 16 amino acids long. CDR3 protein: CASSFAGTASTDTQYF. CDR3 sequence (DNA): TGTGCCAGCAGCTTCGCCGGGACAGCTAGTACAGATACGCAGTATTTT.

This clonotype was picked up many times. CDR3 in amino acids: CASVWGGAGELFF. CDR3 sequence (DNA): TGTGCCAGCGTTTGGGGGGGGGCCGGGGAGCTGTTTTTT. This rearrangement joins TRBV12-3 or TRBV12-4 to TRBJ2-2; 7 nucleotides align to TRBD2. The CDR3 has 13 amino acids. V was clipped by 8 bases and J by 6 bases; unmatched bases: 6.

This clonotype was seen only once. A much more abundant neighbour one base away suggests this may be a read error. This rearrangement joins TRBV5-1 to TRBJ2-5, with 7 bases aligning to TRBD1. Germline values: CDR1 SGHRS, CDR2 YFSETQ. V lost 5 bases to trimming and J lost 4 bases; unmatched junction nucleotides: 5. This CDR3 has 13 residues. The CDR3 DNA follows: TGCGCCAGCAGGGGGACAGTTCTAGAGACCCAGTACTTC. Translated: CASRGTVLETQYF. Together with reference TRBV5-1 and TRBJ2-5, the CDR3 gives the full variable domain: KAGVTQTPRYLIKTRGQQVTLSCSPISGHRSVSWYQQTPGQGLQFLFEYFSETQRNKGNFPGRFSGRQFSNSRSEMNVSTLELGDSALYLCASRGTVLETQYFGPGTRLLVL.

The table lists this clonotype with a few counts. This chain uses TRBV6-1 with TRBJ2-7; the D gene is possibly TRBD2 (5 bases). Germline assignment: CDR1 MNHNS and CDR2 SASEGT. The CDR3 is 12 residues long. V was clipped by 8 bases and J by 4 bases, with 12 bases between them. CDR3 loop: CASAAPGYEQYV. The CDR3 DNA reads TGTGCCAGCGCCGCACCGGGGTACGAGCAGTACGTC.

This clonotype was picked up a small number of times. The chain carries TRBV20-1 and TRBJ2-7, with 8 bases that match TRBD2. The germline V gene has CDR1 DFQATT and CDR2 SNEGSKA (reference sequence). CDR3 length equals 14 residues. Trimming at V came to 0 bases and at J to 3 bases, leaving 4 bases not matched to a gene. CDR3 bases: TGCAGTGCTAGAGATTTACTAGCGGTCTACGAGCAGTACTTC. This encodes CSARDLLAVYEQYF.

By frequency in the sample, this clonotype is medium-sized. The chain is built from TRBV7-8 and TRBJ1-5, with D perhaps matching TRBD1 (6 bases). The CDR3 contains 17 residues. Germline V gene lookup returns CDR1 SGHVS and CDR2 FQNEAQ. Between the trimmed V and J ends, which lost 3 bases and 2 bases, there was a span of 17 bases. For the CDR3, the DNA is TGTGCCAGCAGCTTCAAAGACAGGCCCTTCGGCAATCAGCCCCAGCATTTT. This codes for CASSFKDRPFGNQPQHF.

This clonotype was counted at least ten times. This chain connects TRBV30 to TRBJ1-6; a weak D match, TRBD1 (5 bases). V was pared by 2 bases and J by 7 bases, with 12 bases between. CDR3 length: 14 amino acids. From germline, CDR1 is GTSNPN and CDR2 SVGIG (reference sequence). The CDR3 bases are TGTGCCTGGAGTCCCGGGACCTTGAATTCACCCCTCCACTTT. This translates into CAWSPGTLNSPLHF.

The chain links TRBV2 to TRBJ2-3; TRBD2 matches at 11 bases. The CDR3 totals 17 residues. J lost 5 bases, V lost 2 bases, and 9 bases had no gene match. In germline, CDR1 is SNHLY, CDR2 FYNNEI. CDR3 bases: TGTGCCAGCAGTGAAAACGGTAGCGGGGGGGCTGGAGATACGCAGTATTTT. Translation gives CASSENGSGGAGDTQYF.

In its sample, this clonotype was seen a few times. The chain links TRBV24-1 to TRBJ2-5; maybe TRBD1 (6 bases). V shed 0 bases and J shed 1 base, with 17 bases lying between them. The CDR3 runs 18 residues. Germline V gene lookup returns CDR1 KGHDR and CDR2 SFDVKD. CDR3 sequence: CATSDLTGNGVVQETQYF. In nucleotides, the CDR3 is TGTGCCACCAGTGATTTGACAGGGAATGGCGTGGTCCAAGAGACCCAGTACTTC.

The chain links TRBV12-3 or TRBV12-4 to TRBJ2-3; D not certain. V was trimmed by 1 base and J by 2 bases, leaving 10 bases between them. The CDR3 has 15 residues. The chain's CDR3 is CASSLGVGSTDTQYF. In DNA form, the CDR3 reads TGTGCCAGCAGTTTAGGGGTGGGATCCACAGATACGCAGTATTTT.